What follows are 6 T cell receptor beta chains derived from one specimen sequenced in a study of T-cell memory formation after mild COVID-19. TCRdb used MiXCR to reprocess the 5' RACE reads, holding one entry per CDR3 protein. The sample lists under 600,000 distinct CDR3 sequences; about 20% were seen once. Sequenced: PBMCs or a T cell subset sorted from them (not recorded which). The receptors here all came from an adult woman who had mild COVID-19 (a few samples of this study predate the infection). Cell type and time point are not known.

CDR3 amino acids: CATSDWRQGRGTQYF. For the CDR3, the DNA is TGTGCCACCAGTGATTGGAGGCAAGGCAGGGGGACCCAGTACTTC. V and J are TRBV24-1 and TRBJ2-5, with D tentatively TRBD1 (6 bases). CDR1 is KGHDR, CDR2 SFDVKD, per germline. The CDR3 loop spans 15 amino acids. Deletions cut 2 bases from V and 7 bases from J, with 16 bases between.

V is TRBV15 and J is TRBJ2-5; 8 positions agree with TRBD2. The CDR3 has 15 residues. The J segment lost 2 bases and the V segment lost 3 bases, leaving 5 bases of the junction unmatched. The germline V gene has CDR1 LNHNV and CDR2 YYDKDF (reference sequence). CDR3 coding DNA: TGTGCCACCAGCAGCGTTGCTAGCGGGCAAGAGACCCAGTACTTC. Translated, it gives CATSSVASGQETQYF.

This clonotype was counted only a few times. V usage is TRBV9 and J usage is TRBJ2-3; possible D gene TRBD2, 6 bases. The CDR3 is 16 residues long. The germline V gene has CDR1 SGDLS and CDR2 YYNGEE. V lost 6 bases and J 0 bases, leaving 17 bases between the germline ends. The CDR3 nucleotides read TGTGCCAGCACCAAAGGAGGGAGTACTAGCACAGATACGCAGTATTTT. Its translation is CASTKGGSTSTDTQYF.

The rearrangement links TRBV6-1 to TRBJ1-1; a possible D gene is TRBD1 (5 bases). In germline, CDR1 is MNHNS, CDR2 SASEGT. Trimming removed 10 bases at V and 4 bases at J, with 13 bases between. CDR3 length: 12 residues. The CDR3 nucleotides read TGTGCCACTCTCCGGGACGTCACTGAAGCTTTCTTT. Residues: CATLRDVTEAFF.

This clonotype was observed many times. This chain links TRBV19 with TRBJ1-5; the D gene is possibly TRBD1 (6 bases). This CDR3 contains 14 residues. The germline V and J ends were trimmed by 3 bases and 5 bases, with 11 bases remaining between them. Germline lookup yields CDR1 LNHDA and CDR2 SQIVND (reference sequence). The CDR3 DNA sequence: TGTGCCAGTAGTATGGACAGCGTTTATCAGCCCCAGCATTTT. Its protein product is CASSMDSVYQPQHF.

This clonotype was observed a handful of times. CDR3 region: CASSGQGIETQYF. In DNA, the CDR3 is TGTGCCAGCAGTGGACAGGGGATAGAGACCCAGTACTTC. J is TRBJ2-5 and V is TRBV2, with 8 bases aligning to TRBD1. The CDR3 spans 13 residues. V was clipped by 4 bases and J by 4 bases; unmatched bases: 2. CDR1 is SNHLY and CDR2 is FYNNEI in the germline V gene. Together with reference TRBV2 and TRBJ2-5, the CDR3 gives the full variable domain: EPEVTQTPSHQVTQMGQEVILRCVPISNHLYFYWYRQILGQKVEFLVSFYNNEISEKSEIFDDQFSVERPDGSNFTLKIRSTKLEDSAMYFCASSGQGIETQYFGPGTRLLVL.